The 7 T cell receptor beta chains below come from one sample, sequenced in a study of blood T cell repertoires in COVID-19. Some clones are missing from TCRdb's copy, which holds only in-frame ones; the method was immunoSEQ multiplex PCR. The repertoire holds some 130,000 clones, about 91% seen once, with over 9% in the top ten. Specimen: peripheral blood. The receptors were sampled from a man aged 50-59 years with acute or convalescent COVID-19.

This chain connects TRBV4-1 to TRBJ1-5, with 8 bases lining up with TRBD1. V gave up 4 bases and J gave up 4 bases; unmatched junction bases: 3. CDR1 and CDR2 (germline): MGHRA, YSYEKL. This CDR3 has 14 amino acids. CDR3 in amino acids: CASSLRTGNQPQHF. In DNA, the CDR3 is TGCGCCAGCAGCCTCCGGACAGGGAATCAGCCCCAGCATTTT.

The CDR3 reads CASTGDTGKPYGYTF. The CDR3 DNA reads TGTGCCAGCACGGGCGACACAGGGAAACCCTATGGCTACACCTTC. This chain uses TRBV28 with TRBJ1-2; maybe TRBD1 (6 bases). Germline V gene lookup returns CDR1 MDHEN and CDR2 SYDVKM. V was trimmed by 7 bases and J by 4 bases, leaving 19 bases between them. The CDR3 covers 15 residues.

The CDR3 DNA reads as TGTGCCAGCAGAAACACCCGGGGGGTTGAAGCTTTCTTT. This translates into CASRNTRGVEAFF. The chain carries TRBV21-1 and TRBJ1-1. TRBV21-1 represents a pseudogene. The CDR3 contains 13 residues.

This chain connects TRBV30 to TRBJ1-5; TRBD1 is a possible D gene (5 bases). The CDR3 has 15 residues. Germline V CDR1 and CDR2: GTSNPN, SVGIG (reference sequence). V was clipped by 4 bases and J by 5 bases, with 18 bases between them. In nucleotides, the CDR3 is TGTGCCTGGACGAAGGGGCAGCGGGGCGATCAGCCCCAGCATTTT. Protein: CAWTKGQRGDQPQHF.

The rearrangement joins TRBV30 to TRBJ1-6, with no clear D. CDR1 GTSNPN and CDR2 SVGIG come from the germline V gene (reference sequence). The CDR3 extends over 18 amino acids. The V end lost 2 bases, the J end lost 7 bases, and 24 bases lay between the germline ends. CDR3 bases: TGTGCCTGGAGTATCCTCAATGGGCGGACCGAGGGAAATTCACCCCTCCACTTT. Amino acids: CAWSILNGRTEGNSPLHF.

V is TRBV5-4 and J is TRBJ1-4; TRBD1 matches 10 bases. The junction had 2 bases not matched to a gene; V was cut back by 3 bases and J by 6 bases. This CDR3 comprises 14 residues. The germline CDR1 and CDR2 sequences are SGHNT and YYREEE (reference sequence). The CDR3 bases are TGTGCCAGCAGCTCCGGGACAGGGGATGAAAAACTGTTTTTT. Translated: CASSSGTGDEKLFF.

The chain links TRBV6-1 to TRBJ2-7; 7 bases are shared with TRBD2. The CDR3 contains 15 residues. V gave up 1 base and J gave up 2 bases; unmatched junction bases: 5. Germline CDR1 is MNHNS and CDR2 is SASEGT. The CDR3, as DNA: TGTGCCAGCAGTGAAGGGCCTAGCGGACCCTACGAGCAGTACTTC. Translation gives CASSEGPSGPYEQYF.